The sequence of this TCR beta chain was determined in a study of cytomegalovirus exposure and HLA in healthy donors. Study-level background: About 85 million unique TCRs from HLA-typed donors were held in an early release of data. Study-level findings and limits: In an earlier analysis, about 87% or about 30%: the productive usage of most TCR beta V segments. Roughly even sequencing depth across donors was the assumption behind the presence/absence analyses. Reports described diagnosis of cytomegalovirus status by the classifier as highly specific and sensitive.

With 0 bases removed from V and 4 bases from J, the gap between germline ends came to 18 bases. The germline gives CDR1 SGHNT, CDR2 YYREEE (reference sequence). The CDR3 runs to 17 residues. Of note for this clone: The target antigen is unknown.

This PCR relied on a set of 60 Vbeta primers and 13 Jbeta primers. This table comes from immunoSEQ multiplex PCR, and its TCRdb copy is limited to in-frame clones, with some not included. This table holds around 230,000 clones, 75% to 80% found once. The sample consisted of PBMCs. This clonotype originated in a male donor in good health and CMV-seronegative. The chain recombines TRBV5-4 with TRBJ2-3, with D tentatively TRBD1 (6 bases). The CDR3 DNA follows: TGTGCCAGCAGCTTGGGGGGGCTAGTGGGCCTCGCAGATACGCAGTATTTT. It translates to CASSLGGLVGLADTQYF.